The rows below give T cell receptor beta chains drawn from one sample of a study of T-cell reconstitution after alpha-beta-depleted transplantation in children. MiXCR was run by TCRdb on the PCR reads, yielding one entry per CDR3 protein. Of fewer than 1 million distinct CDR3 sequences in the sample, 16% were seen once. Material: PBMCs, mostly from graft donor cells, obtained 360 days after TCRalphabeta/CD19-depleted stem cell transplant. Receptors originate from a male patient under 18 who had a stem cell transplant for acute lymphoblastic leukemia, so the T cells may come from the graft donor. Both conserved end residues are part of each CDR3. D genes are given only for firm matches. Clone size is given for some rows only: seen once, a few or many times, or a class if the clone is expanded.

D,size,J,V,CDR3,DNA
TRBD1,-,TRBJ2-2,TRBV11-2,CASSLDRDRVPGELFF,TGTGCCAGCAGCCTAGACCGGGACAGGGTCCCCGGGGAGCTGTTTTTT
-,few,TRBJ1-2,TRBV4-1,CASRRRPWNHGYTF,TGCGCCAGCAGAAGACGCCCGTGGAATCATGGCTACACCTTC
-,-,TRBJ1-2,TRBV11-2,CASRDDRPYGYTF,TGTGCCAGCAGGGACGACAGACCCTATGGCTACACCTTC
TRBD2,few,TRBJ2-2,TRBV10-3,CAISEPGLAGGPNTGELFF,TGTGCCATCAGTGAGCCCGGACTAGCGGGAGGGCCTAACACCGGGGAGCTGTTTTTT
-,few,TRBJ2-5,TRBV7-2,CASKSWGPRQETQYF,TGTGCCAGCAAGTCGTGGGGACCGAGACAAGAGACCCAGTACTTC
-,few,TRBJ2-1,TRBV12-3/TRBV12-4,CASRNVREPYNEQFF,TGTGCCAGCAGGAACGTCCGAGAACCCTACAATGAGCAGTTCTTC
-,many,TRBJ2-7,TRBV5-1,CASSPEGGPYEQYF,TGCGCCAGCAGCCCCGAGGGGGGTCCCTACGAGCAGTACTTC
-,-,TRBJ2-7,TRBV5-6,CASRSWGLSYEQYF,TGTGCCAGCAGGAGTTGGGGACTTTCCTACGAGCAGTACTTC
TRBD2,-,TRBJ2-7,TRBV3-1,CASSHHRLAGFGEQYF,TGTGCCAGCAGCCACCATCGACTAGCGGGGTTCGGTGAGCAGTACTTC
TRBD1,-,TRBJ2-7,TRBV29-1,CSVVGTGIYYEQYF,TGCAGCGTTGTAGGGACAGGGATATACTACGAGCAGTACTTC
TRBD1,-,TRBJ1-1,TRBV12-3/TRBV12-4,CASSLVRTGDLNTEAFF,TGTGCCAGCAGTTTAGTTCGGACAGGGGACCTGAACACTGAAGCTTTCTTT
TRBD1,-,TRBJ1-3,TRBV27,CASRRMGTGTSGNTIYF,TGTGCCAGCAGGAGGATGGGGACAGGGACCTCTGGAAACACCATATATTTT
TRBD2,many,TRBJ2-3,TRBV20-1,CSARGTSGRRDTQYF,TGCAGTGCTAGAGGGACTAGCGGGAGGCGGGATACGCAGTATTTT
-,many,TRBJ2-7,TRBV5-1,CASSLEWGREQYF,TGCGCCAGCAGCTTAGAATGGGGACGCGAGCAGTACTTC
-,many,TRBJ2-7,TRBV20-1,CSARDRVRTYEQYF,TGCAGTGCTAGAGACAGGGTCAGGACCTACGAGCAGTACTTC
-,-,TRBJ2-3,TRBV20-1,CSASAPGASSTDTQYF,TGCAGTGCTAGCGCCCCCGGGGCTAGCTCCACAGATACGCAGTATTTT
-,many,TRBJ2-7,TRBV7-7,CASSLYPEFGYEQYF,TGTGCCAGCAGCTTATATCCGGAGTTTGGTTACGAGCAGTACTTC
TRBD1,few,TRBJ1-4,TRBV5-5,CASSSGTGNEKLFF,TGTGCCAGCAGCTCCGGGACAGGGAATGAAAAACTGTTTTTT
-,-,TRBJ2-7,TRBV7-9,CASSCPDSQPSYEQYF,TGTGCCAGCAGTTGCCCCGACAGTCAGCCATCCTACGAGCAGTACTTC
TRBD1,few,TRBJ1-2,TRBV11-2,CASSRSRDRGADYGYTF,TGTGCCAGCAGCAGGAGCCGGGACAGGGGTGCGGACTATGGCTACACCTTC
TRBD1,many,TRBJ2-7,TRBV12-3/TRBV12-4,CASSGTGAGTYEQYF,TGTGCCAGCAGTGGGACAGGGGCTGGGACCTACGAGCAGTACTTC
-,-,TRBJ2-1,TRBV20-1,CSIPGFFGTTQGNEQFF,TGCAGTATCCCTGGGTTCTTCGGGACCACCCAGGGGAATGAGCAGTTCTTC
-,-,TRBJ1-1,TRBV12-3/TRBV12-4,CASSLVSTVFF,TGTGCCAGCAGTTTAGTCAGTACGGTTTTCTTT
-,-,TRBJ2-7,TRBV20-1,CSARDGSLYEQYF,TGCAGTGCTAGAGATGGGAGTTTATACGAGCAGTACTTC